Listed here are 31 T cell receptor beta chains from one sample, sequenced in a study of tumor and adjacent non-tumor tissue in lung cancer. Three rounds of nested PCR, following a modified ARM-PCR protocol, produced the TCRbeta library. MiXCR was run by TCRdb on the multiplex PCR reads, yielding one entry per CDR3 protein. The data show approximately 66,000 distinct CDR3 sequences, around two thirds seen once. The template was RNA from unsorted bulk tissue. The normal lung tissue was taken more than 3 cm from the tumor edge. Sequencing used distant non-tumor lung tissue. The receptor source for this set is a man aged 65 to 85 with non-small cell lung cancer.

To note about this clonotype: A junction end diverges from the germline sequence, so it may reflect a read error. The gene calls are TRBV30 and TRBJ2-7, with D unclear. The CDR3 loop spans 14 amino acids. From germline, CDR1 is GTSNPN and CDR2 SVGIG (reference sequence). The CDR3 protein is CAWSHNLFSYVQYF. The CDR3 region has the DNA TGTGCCTGGAGCCATAACCTGTTCTCGTACGTGCAGTACTTC.

With regard to this clonotype: One junction end disagrees with the germline gene, perhaps due to a read error. The chain is built from TRBV4-2 and TRBJ2-1; tentatively, D is TRBD2 (5 bases). Germline CDR1 and CDR2: LGHNA and YNFKEQ. The CDR3 loop spans 17 amino acids. CDR3 amino acids: CAGSQDPSTRSYNEQFF. CDR3 sequence (DNA): TGTGCCGGCAGCCAAGATCCTAGCACCCGCTCCTACAATGAGCAGTTCTTC.

Concerning this clonotype: A read error may produce the germline difference seen at one junction end. The chain links TRBV11-3 to TRBJ2-5; D is ambiguous. From germline, CDR1 is SGHNT and CDR2 YENEEA. The CDR3 totals 15 residues. CDR3 region: CVSSLSRRSQEIQYF. CDR3 bases: TGTGTCAGCAGCCTGTCCCGCAGGTCCCAAGAGATCCAGTACTTC.

This clonotype occurred many times. The genes are TRBV11-3 and TRBJ2-7; a possible D gene is TRBD1 (5 bases). This CDR3 has 12 amino acids. V was clipped by 3 bases and J by 3 bases, with 6 bases between them. Per the germline V gene, CDR1 is SGHNT and CDR2 is YENEEA. The CDR3 loop is CASSLDNYEQYF. The CDR3 DNA follows: TGTGCCAGCAGCTTGGACAACTACGAGCAGTACTTC.

The gene calls are TRBV30 and TRBJ2-5; D unresolved. From germline, CDR1 is GTSNPN and CDR2 SVGIG (reference sequence). The CDR3 consists of 14 residues. Trimming left V 0 bases short and J 7 bases short, with 15 bases between. The CDR3 region is CAWSVQSGRGTQYF. The CDR3 region has the DNA TGTGCCTGGAGTGTACAGAGTGGCCGCGGGACCCAGTACTTC.

The chain couples TRBV6-1 to TRBJ1-1; D unclear. V shed 2 bases and J shed 7 bases, with 14 bases lying between them. Germline-derived CDR1 and CDR2 are MNHNS and SASEGT. The CDR3 is 14 residues long. The CDR3 coding sequence is TGTGCCAGCAGTGAATGGGTTACCAGCAGTGAAGCTTTCTTT. Translating it yields CASSEWVTSSEAFF.

This clonotype has only one observation. This clone may be a read error of a much larger clone one base away. The chain links TRBV6-1 to TRBJ2-3, with D unclear. The CDR3 loop spans 15 amino acids. The V end was cut by 1 base, the J end by 2 bases, with 10 bases between. In germline, CDR1 is MNHNS, CDR2 SASEGT. The CDR3 DNA reads as TGTGCCAGCAGTGAAGTGCGGCACCCCACAGATACGCAGTATTTT. Translating gives CASSEVRHPTDTQYF.

Of note for this clonotype: This may arise from a read error, as a much more abundant clone is one base away. The chain links TRBV4-1 to TRBJ1-5; D gene uncertain. The CDR3 sequence is 14 residues long. V lost 0 bases and J 6 bases, leaving 9 bases between the germline ends. From germline, CDR1 is MGHRA and CDR2 YSYEKL. DNA of the CDR3: TGCGCCAGCAGCCAAGACGGGTTATGTCAGCCCCAGCATTTT. Translating it yields CASSQDGLCQPQHF.

This clonotype occurred many times. This chain joins TRBV7-3 and TRBJ2-7; D is unresolved. The CDR3 runs to 14 residues. The germline CDR1 and CDR2 sequences are SGHTA and FQGTGA. Trimming removed 3 bases at V and 3 bases at J, with 12 bases between. The CDR3 bases are TGTGCCAGCAGCTTGGTGGCACCTAGCTACGAGCAGTACTTC. Encoded protein: CASSLVAPSYEQYF.

This chain uses TRBV11-1 with TRBJ2-1, with TRBD2 matching over 7 bases. The CDR3 is 18 residues long. Losses at the gene ends were 5 bases for V and 7 bases for J; bases not matched to a gene: 20. The germline gives CDR1 SGHAT, CDR2 FQDESV (reference sequence). CDR3 residues: CASSTRQLVGGRKNEQFF. DNA of the CDR3: TGTGCCAGCAGCACTAGGCAGCTGGTTGGCGGGAGAAAGAATGAGCAGTTCTTC.

This clonotype was seen just once. V gene TRBV11-3 combines with J gene TRBJ2-1; TRBD1 or TRBD2 may be the D gene (6 bases each). This CDR3 has 13 residues. In germline, CDR1 is SGHNT, CDR2 YENEEA. V lost 9 bases and J 10 bases, leaving 19 bases between the germline ends. The CDR3 DNA sequence: TGTGCCAGGAGTACAGGGATGGGGAGGGAGCAGTTCTTC. This translates into CARSTGMGREQFF.

For this clonotype: A read error is likely, as this CDR3 ends without the conserved phenylalanine or tryptophan. This chain uses TRBV29-1 with TRBJ2-3; D unclear. The germline V gene encodes CDR1 SQVTM and CDR2 ANQGSEA. Between the trimmed V and J ends, which lost 4 bases and 10 bases, there was a span of 24 bases. This CDR3 spans 15 amino acids. The CDR3 protein is CSVGDILGAAGSQYL. CDR3 in DNA: TGCAGCGTTGGAGATATCTTGGGTGCGGCAGGCTCGCAGTATTTG.

In the case of this clonotype: No conserved phenylalanine or tryptophan is present at the end of the CDR3, so a read error is the likely explanation. V and J are TRBV5-1 and TRBJ1-6; 10 nucleotides align to TRBD1. J was trimmed by 7 bases and V by 4 bases; bases with no gene match: 2. The length of the CDR3 is 14 residues. Germline-derived CDR1 and CDR2 are SGHRS and YFSETQ. CDR3 nucleotides: TGCGCCAGCAGCCAGGGACAGGGGAATTCACCCCTCCACCTT. This gives the protein CASSQGQGNSPLHL.

Concerning this clonotype: With a much larger clone just one base away, this may be a read error. The CDR3 coding sequence is TGTGCCTGCAGCTTGGCGCAGAAACCAGATACGCAGTATTTT. It yields the protein CACSLAQKPDTQYF. The rearrangement joins TRBV7-9 to TRBJ2-3, with D uncertain. CDR1 and CDR2 from the germline V gene are SEHNR and FQNEAQ (reference sequence). This CDR3 has 14 residues.

A note on this clonotype: The conserved phenylalanine or tryptophan normally closing the CDR3 is absent here, so this likely arose from a read error. The chain combines TRBV6-5 with TRBJ2-1, with a possible D match to TRBD1 (7 bases). V lost 6 bases and J lost 5, with 14 bases in between. Per the germline V gene, CDR1 is MNHEY and CDR2 is SVGAGI. The CDR3 contains 14 residues. As DNA, the CDR3 is TGTGCCAGCAGGCCGACAGGGAGGAACAATGAGCAGTTCCAC. Translation: CASRPTGRNNEQFH.

This clonotype came up many times. V usage is TRBV6-1 and J usage is TRBJ2-7, with TRBD2 matching over 9 bases. V was clipped by 2 bases and J by 0 bases; unmatched bases: 8. The CDR3 runs to 17 residues. From germline, CDR1 is MNHNS and CDR2 SASEGT. The CDR3 reads CASSELDRAGGSYEQYF. CDR3 bases: TGTGCCAGCAGTGAATTGGATCGAGCGGGGGGCTCCTACGAGCAGTACTTC.

On this clonotype: An end of the junction does not agree with germline; a read error may underlie this. The gene calls are TRBV4-1 and TRBJ1-5; D gene unclear. Germline assignment: CDR1 MGHRA and CDR2 YSYEKL. This CDR3 contains 16 residues. The CDR3 spells CASGQEQTPLRQPQHF. For the CDR3, the DNA is TGCGCCAGCGGCCAAGAGCAGACGCCCCTTCGTCAGCCCCAGCATTTT.

Of note for this clonotype: The CDR3 ends on some other residue instead of the conserved phenylalanine or tryptophan, so this is likely a read error. This chain links TRBV5-4 with TRBJ2-3; 7 nucleotides align to TRBD1. The CDR3 has 16 residues. Looked up from germline, CDR1 is SGHNT and CDR2 is YYREEE (reference sequence). CDR3 nucleotides: TGTGCCAGCAGCTCCAGACAGGGAAGGACCACAGATATGCAGTATTCT. Amino acid sequence: CASSSRQGRTTDMQYS.

Concerning this clonotype itself: Relative to the germline gene, one junction end is altered; a read error may explain this. The chain uses TRBV6-5 and TRBJ2-7; TRBD1 matches at 11 bases. From germline, CDR1 is MNHEY and CDR2 SVGAGI. This CDR3 comprises 15 residues. CDR3 sequence reads: CASIHRDRGAYERYF. The CDR3 bases are TGTGCCAGCATCCACCGGGACAGGGGGGCCTACGAGCGGTACTTC.

On this clonotype: Relative to the germline gene, one junction end is altered; a read error may explain this. The J gene is TRBJ2-7, the V gene TRBV12-3 or TRBV12-4; the D gene is possibly TRBD2 (5 bases). The CDR3 is 14 residues long. CDR3 amino acids: CASGGWESIYVQYF. CDR3 nucleotide sequence: TGTGCCAGCGGCGGATGGGAGTCAATTTACGTGCAGTACTTC.

Comments on this clonotype: The junction does not match germline at one end; this may be a read error. The chain couples TRBV6-5 to TRBJ2-3; 8 nucleotides agree with TRBD2. CDR1 and CDR2 (germline): MNHEY, SVGAGI. The CDR3 contains 15 residues. As DNA, the CDR3 is TGTGCCAACAGTTTTAACGGGAGGGGAGGAGATACACAGTATTTT. As protein: CANSFNGRGGDTQYF.

This clonotype is deemed medium-sized. This rearrangement joins TRBV7-8 to TRBJ2-3; TRBD1 is a possible D gene (5 bases). This CDR3 has 12 amino acids. Germline V gene data show CDR1 as SGHVS and CDR2 as FQNEAQ. Trimming shortened V by 1 base and J by 13 bases, and 12 bases separated the two germline ends. The CDR3 DNA reads TGTGCCAGCAGCTTAGACGGCAGGGATAAGTATTTT. Its protein product is CASSLDGRDKYF.

A note on this clonotype: A read error may produce the germline difference seen at one junction end. In DNA form, the CDR3 reads TGTGCCAGCAGTTTAGCTATGGACAGCATGGATGGCTACACCTTC. Protein sequence: CASSLAMDSMDGYTF. The V and J genes are TRBV7-9 and TRBJ1-2, with D tentatively TRBD1 (6 bases). CDR3 size: 15 residues. The V gene's germline CDR1 is SEHNR and CDR2 FQNEAQ (reference sequence). The variable domain in full, completed from reference TRBV7-9 and TRBJ1-2, reads DTGVSQNPRHKITKRGQNVTFRCDPISEHNRLYWYRQTLGQGPEFLTYFQNEAQLEKSRLLSDRFSAERPKGSFSTLEIQRTEQGDSAMYLCASSLAMDSMDGYTFGSGTRLTVV.

There are a few counts of this clonotype. This sequence may be a read error, since a much larger clone differs from it by one base. This chain uses TRBV6-6 with TRBJ2-7; 7 bases align to TRBD2. The CDR3 consists of 14 residues. Per the germline V gene, CDR1 is MNHNY and CDR2 is SVGAGI (reference sequence). The junction had 9 bases not matched to a gene; V was cut back by 7 bases and J by 3 bases. As DNA, the CDR3 is TGTGCCAGCAACCAGTCGGGCGGGAGCTACGAGCAGTACTTC. Protein sequence: CASNQSGGSYEQYF.

This sequence joins TRBV7-9 and TRBJ2-3; D is possibly TRBD1 (5 bases). The germline V and J ends were trimmed by 5 bases and 4 bases, with 16 bases remaining between them. The CDR3 runs 15 residues. CDR1 is SEHNR and CDR2 is FQNEAQ in the germline V gene (reference sequence). CDR3 sequence reads: CASSGGRGFADTQYF. The CDR3, as DNA: TGTGCCAGCAGCGGCGGAAGGGGTTTCGCAGATACGCAGTATTTT.

The chain couples TRBV20-1 to TRBJ2-5; the D call may be TRBD1 or TRBD2 (5 bases each). Trimming took off 7 bases at V and 0 bases at J, with 12 bases between the two ends. There are 13 residues in the CDR3. CDR1 and CDR2 from the germline V gene are DFQATT and SNEGSKA (reference sequence). The CDR3 region is CSVSGSNQETQYF. CDR3 in DNA: TGCAGTGTATCAGGGAGCAACCAAGAGACCCAGTACTTC.

The V gene is TRBV11-2, the J gene TRBJ2-7; 13 bases map to TRBD2. Germline CDR1 SGHAT, CDR2 FQNNGV. The CDR3 length is 17 residues. The junction had 10 bases not matched to a gene; V was cut back by 5 bases and J by 3 bases. The CDR3 spells CASSPGTSGGAYYEQYF. DNA of the CDR3: TGTGCCAGCAGCCCCGGAACTAGCGGGGGGGCCTACTACGAGCAGTACTTC.

Remarks on this clonotype: Relative to the germline gene, one junction end is altered; a read error may explain this. The chain carries TRBV29-1 and TRBJ1-4; D call uncertain. Per the germline V gene, CDR1 is SQVTM and CDR2 is ANQGSEA. The CDR3 covers 11 residues. The CDR3 coding sequence is TGCAGCGTTGTAACTAATGAGAAACTGTTTTTT. It yields the protein CSVVTNEKLFF.

This clonotype has a handful of counts. The CDR3: CASSLASDRDTQYF. The CDR3 region has the DNA TGTGCCAGCAGCTTAGCGTCCGACCGGGATACGCAGTATTTT. The rearrangement joins TRBV7-9 to TRBJ2-3, with D unresolved. CDR1 and CDR2 (germline): SEHNR, FQNEAQ (reference sequence). V shed 0 bases and J shed 6 bases, with 10 bases lying between them. The CDR3 runs to 14 residues.

In this sample, this clonotype turned up once. The V gene is TRBV10-3, the J gene TRBJ2-1; D may correspond to TRBD1 or TRBD2 (6 bases each). V was pared by 3 bases and J by 13 bases, with 31 bases between. CDR1 is ENHRY and CDR2 is SYGVKD in the germline V gene. This CDR3 is built from 18 residues. This CDR3 is CAISEDHQGTYSYNGQFF. In DNA, the CDR3 is TGTGCCATCAGTGAAGACCACCAGGGGACTTACTCCTACAATGGACAGTTCTTC.

This clonotype came up many times. This chain joins TRBV5-5 and TRBJ1-2, with D perhaps TRBD1 (5 bases). Trimming pared 4 bases from V and 6 bases from J, leaving 19 bases between. Germline V gene data show CDR1 as SGHKS and CDR2 as YYEKEE (reference sequence). The length of the CDR3 is 15 residues. In DNA form, the CDR3 reads TGTGCCAGCAGCAAACCTGGTGGTCAGGGTGATGGCTACACCTTC. Protein sequence: CASSKPGGQGDGYTF.